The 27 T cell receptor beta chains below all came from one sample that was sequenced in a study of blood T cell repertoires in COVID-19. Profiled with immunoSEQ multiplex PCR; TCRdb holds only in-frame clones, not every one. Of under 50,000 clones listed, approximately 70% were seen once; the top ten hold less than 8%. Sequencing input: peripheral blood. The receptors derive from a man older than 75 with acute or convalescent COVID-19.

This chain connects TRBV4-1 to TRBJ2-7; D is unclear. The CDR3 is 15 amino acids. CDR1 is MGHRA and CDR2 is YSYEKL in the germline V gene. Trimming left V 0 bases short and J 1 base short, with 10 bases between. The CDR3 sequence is CASSQDRPVSYEQYF. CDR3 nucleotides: TGCGCCAGCAGCCAAGATCGTCCAGTTTCCTACGAGCAGTACTTC.

CDR3 sequence reads: CASSLARLAGGPGTGELFF. The DNA of the CDR3 is TGCGCCAGCAGCTTGGCCCGGCTAGCGGGGGGGCCGGGCACCGGGGAGCTGTTTTTT. The rearrangement uses TRBV5-1 and TRBJ2-2; 12 nucleotides agree with TRBD2. Per the germline V gene, CDR1 is SGHRS and CDR2 is YFSETQ. The ends lost 0 bases at V and 4 bases at J; junction bases unmatched: 10. There are 19 residues in the CDR3.

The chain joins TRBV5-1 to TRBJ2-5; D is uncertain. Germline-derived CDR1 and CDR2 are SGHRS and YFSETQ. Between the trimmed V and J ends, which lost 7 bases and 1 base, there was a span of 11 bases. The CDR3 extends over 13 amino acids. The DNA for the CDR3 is TGCGCCAGCTCACCCGGGTCCCAAGAGACCCAGTACTTC. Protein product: CASSPGSQETQYF.

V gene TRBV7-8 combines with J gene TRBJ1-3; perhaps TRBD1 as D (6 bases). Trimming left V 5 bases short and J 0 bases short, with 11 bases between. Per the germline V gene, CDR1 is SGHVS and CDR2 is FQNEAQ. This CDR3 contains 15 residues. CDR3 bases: TGTGCCAGCAGCCCACGGACAGACTCTGGAAACACCATATATTTT. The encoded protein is CASSPRTDSGNTIYF.

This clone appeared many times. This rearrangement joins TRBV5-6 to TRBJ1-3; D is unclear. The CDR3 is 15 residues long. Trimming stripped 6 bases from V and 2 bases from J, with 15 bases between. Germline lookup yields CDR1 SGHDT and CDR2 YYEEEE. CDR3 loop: CASNPSENTGNTIYF. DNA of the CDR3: TGTGCCAGCAACCCCAGCGAAAACACTGGAAACACCATATATTTT.

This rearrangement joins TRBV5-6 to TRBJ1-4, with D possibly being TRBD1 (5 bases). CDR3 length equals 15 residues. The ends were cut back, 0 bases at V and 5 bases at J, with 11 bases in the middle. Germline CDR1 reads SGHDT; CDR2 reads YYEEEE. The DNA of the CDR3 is TGTGCCAGCAGCTTGGCCGGTCAGGGAAATGAAAAACTGTTTTTT. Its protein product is CASSLAGQGNEKLFF.

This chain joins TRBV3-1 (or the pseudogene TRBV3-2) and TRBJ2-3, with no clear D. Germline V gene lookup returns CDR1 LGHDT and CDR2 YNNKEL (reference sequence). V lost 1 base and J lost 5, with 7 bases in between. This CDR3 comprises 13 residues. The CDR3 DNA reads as TGTGCCAGCAGCCAAGCCGTCAGAGATACGCAGTATTTT. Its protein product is CASSQAVRDTQYF.

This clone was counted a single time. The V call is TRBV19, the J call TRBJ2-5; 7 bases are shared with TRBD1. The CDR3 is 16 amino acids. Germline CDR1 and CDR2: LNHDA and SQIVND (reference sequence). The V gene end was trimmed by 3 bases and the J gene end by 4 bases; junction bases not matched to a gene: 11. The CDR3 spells CASSIVTGALIETQYF. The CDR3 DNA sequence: TGTGCCAGTAGTATTGTAACAGGGGCGCTTATAGAGACCCAGTACTTC.

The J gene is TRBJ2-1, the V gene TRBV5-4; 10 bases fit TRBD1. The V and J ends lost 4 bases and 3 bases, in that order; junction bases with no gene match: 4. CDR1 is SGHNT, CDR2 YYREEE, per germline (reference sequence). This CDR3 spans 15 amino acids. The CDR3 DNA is TGTGCCAGCAGCGCGGGACAGGGGCACTACAATGAGCAGTTCTTC. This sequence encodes CASSAGQGHYNEQFF.

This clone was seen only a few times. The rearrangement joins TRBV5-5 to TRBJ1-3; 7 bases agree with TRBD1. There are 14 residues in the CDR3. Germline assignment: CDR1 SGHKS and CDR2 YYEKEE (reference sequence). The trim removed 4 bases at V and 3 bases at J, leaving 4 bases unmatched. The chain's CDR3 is CASSQNRGGNTIYF. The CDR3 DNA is TGTGCCAGCAGCCAAAACAGGGGTGGAAACACCATATATTTT. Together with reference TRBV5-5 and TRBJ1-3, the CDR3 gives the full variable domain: DAGVTQSPTHLIKTRGQQVTLRCSPISGHKSVSWYQQVLGQGPQFIFQYYEKEERGRGNFPDRFSARQFPNYSSELNVNALLLGDSALYLCASSQNRGGNTIYFGEGSWLTVV.

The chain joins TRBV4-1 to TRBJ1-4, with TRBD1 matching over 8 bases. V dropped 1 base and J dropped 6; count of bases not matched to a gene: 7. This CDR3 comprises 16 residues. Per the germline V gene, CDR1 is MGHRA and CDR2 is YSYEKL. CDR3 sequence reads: CASSQARTGRDEKLFF. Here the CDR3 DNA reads TGCGCCAGCAGCCAAGCCCGGACAGGGAGGGATGAAAAACTGTTTTTT.

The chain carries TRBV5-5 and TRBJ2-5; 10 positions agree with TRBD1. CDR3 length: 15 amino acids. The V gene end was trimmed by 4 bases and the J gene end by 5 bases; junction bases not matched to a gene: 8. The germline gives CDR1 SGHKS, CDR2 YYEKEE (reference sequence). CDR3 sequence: CASSPRDRGLETQYF. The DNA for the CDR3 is TGTGCCAGCAGCCCCCGGGACAGGGGCTTGGAGACCCAGTACTTC.

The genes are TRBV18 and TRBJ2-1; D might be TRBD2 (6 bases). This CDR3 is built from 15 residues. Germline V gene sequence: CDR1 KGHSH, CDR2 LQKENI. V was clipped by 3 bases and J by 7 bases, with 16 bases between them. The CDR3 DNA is TGTGCCAGCTCACCTGACGGGAGAGGAAGAAATGAGCAGTTCTTC. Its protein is CASSPDGRGRNEQFF.

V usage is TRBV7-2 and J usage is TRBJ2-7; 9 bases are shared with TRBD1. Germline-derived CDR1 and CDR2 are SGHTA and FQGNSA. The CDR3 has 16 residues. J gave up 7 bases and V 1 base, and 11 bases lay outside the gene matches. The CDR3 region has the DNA TGTGCCAGCAGCTTAGAAGGGGACAGGGTTTCGAGTGAGCAGTACTTC. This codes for CASSLEGDRVSSEQYF.

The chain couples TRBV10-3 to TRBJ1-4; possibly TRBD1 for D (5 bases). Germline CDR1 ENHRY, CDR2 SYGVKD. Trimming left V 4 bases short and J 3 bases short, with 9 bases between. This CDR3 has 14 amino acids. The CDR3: CAISGRQSNEKLFF. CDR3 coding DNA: TGTGCCATCAGTGGTCGACAGTCTAATGAAAAACTGTTTTTT.

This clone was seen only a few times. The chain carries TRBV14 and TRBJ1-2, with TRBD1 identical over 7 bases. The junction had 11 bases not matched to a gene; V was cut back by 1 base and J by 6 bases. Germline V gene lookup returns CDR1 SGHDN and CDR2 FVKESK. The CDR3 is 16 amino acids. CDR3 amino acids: CASSQVEIRGVDGYTF. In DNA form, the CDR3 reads TGTGCCAGCAGCCAAGTAGAAATCAGGGGGGTGGATGGCTACACCTTC.

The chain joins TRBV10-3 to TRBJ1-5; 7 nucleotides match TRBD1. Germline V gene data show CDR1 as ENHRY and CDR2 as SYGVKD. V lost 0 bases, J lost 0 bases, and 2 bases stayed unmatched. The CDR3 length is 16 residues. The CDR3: CAISESTGFSNQPQHF. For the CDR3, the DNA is TGTGCCATCAGTGAGTCGACAGGGTTTAGCAATCAGCCCCAGCATTTT.

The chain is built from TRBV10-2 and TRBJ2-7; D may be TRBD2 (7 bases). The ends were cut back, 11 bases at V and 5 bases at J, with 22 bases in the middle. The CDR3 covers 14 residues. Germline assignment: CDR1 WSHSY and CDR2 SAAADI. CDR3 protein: CAGGGASLVDEQYF. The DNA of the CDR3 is TGCGCCGGTGGGGGGGCCAGCCTCGTGGACGAGCAGTACTTC.

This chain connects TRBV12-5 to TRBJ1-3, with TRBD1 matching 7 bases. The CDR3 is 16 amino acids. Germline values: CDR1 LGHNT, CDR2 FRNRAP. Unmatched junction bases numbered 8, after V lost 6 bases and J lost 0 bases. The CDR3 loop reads CASGRWTGRSGNTIYF. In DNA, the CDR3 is TGTGCTAGTGGCCGGTGGACAGGCCGCTCTGGAAACACCATATATTTT.

CDR3 protein: CASSIEGVGGEAQYF. DNA of the CDR3: TGTGCCAGTAGTATTGAGGGCGTCGGGGGGGAGGCCCAGTACTTC. This chain links TRBV19 with TRBJ2-5; 8 bases line up with TRBD2. The J segment lost 9 bases and the V segment lost 3 bases, leaving 12 bases of the junction unmatched. This CDR3 comprises 15 residues. Germline CDR1 is LNHDA and CDR2 is SQIVND (reference sequence).

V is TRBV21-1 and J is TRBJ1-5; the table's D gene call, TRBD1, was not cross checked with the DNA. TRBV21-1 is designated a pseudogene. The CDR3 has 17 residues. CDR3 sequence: CASSKNRAQYSNQPQHF. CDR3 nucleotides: TGTGCCAGCAGCAAAAACAGGGCTCAATATAGCAATCAGCCCCAGCATTTT.

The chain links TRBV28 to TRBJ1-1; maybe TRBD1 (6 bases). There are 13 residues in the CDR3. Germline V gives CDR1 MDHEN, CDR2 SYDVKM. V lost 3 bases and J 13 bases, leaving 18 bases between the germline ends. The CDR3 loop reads CASSLRHRDKVFF. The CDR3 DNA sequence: TGTGCCAGCAGTTTGCGCCACAGGGATAAAGTTTTCTTT.

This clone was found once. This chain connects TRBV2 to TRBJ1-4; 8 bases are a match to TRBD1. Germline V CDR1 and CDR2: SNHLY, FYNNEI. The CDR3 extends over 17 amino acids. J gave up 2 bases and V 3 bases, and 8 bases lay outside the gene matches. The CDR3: CASSDARGRLTNEKLFF. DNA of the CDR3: TGTGCCAGCAGTGACGCCAGGGGGCGGCTCACTAATGAAAAACTGTTTTTT.

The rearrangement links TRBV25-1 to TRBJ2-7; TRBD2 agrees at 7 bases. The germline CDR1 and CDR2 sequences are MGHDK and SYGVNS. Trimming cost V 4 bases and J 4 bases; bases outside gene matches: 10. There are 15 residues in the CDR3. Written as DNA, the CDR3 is TGTGCCAGCAGTGGACTAGGGCGGGGGAGGTACGAGCAGTACTTC. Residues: CASSGLGRGRYEQYF.

CDR3: CATSRERQGWQETQYF. The CDR3 DNA follows: TGTGCCACCAGCAGAGAGCGACAGGGGTGGCAAGAGACCCAGTACTTC. This sequence joins TRBV15 and TRBJ2-5, with 8 bases fitting TRBD1. J was trimmed by 2 bases and V by 0 bases; bases with no gene match: 5. Germline V gene sequence: CDR1 LNHNV, CDR2 YYDKDF (reference sequence). The CDR3 totals 16 residues.

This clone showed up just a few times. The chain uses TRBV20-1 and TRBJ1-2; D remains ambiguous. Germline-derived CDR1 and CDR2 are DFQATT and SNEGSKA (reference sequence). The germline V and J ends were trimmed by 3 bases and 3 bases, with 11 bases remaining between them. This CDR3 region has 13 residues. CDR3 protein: CSASRQADYGYTF. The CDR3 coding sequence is TGCAGTGCTAGTCGGCAGGCCGACTATGGCTACACCTTC.

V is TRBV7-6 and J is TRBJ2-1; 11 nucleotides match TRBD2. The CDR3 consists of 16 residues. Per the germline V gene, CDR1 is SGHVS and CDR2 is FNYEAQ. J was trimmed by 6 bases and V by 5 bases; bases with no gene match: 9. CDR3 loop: CASSPTGTSGFNEQFF. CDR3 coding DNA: TGTGCCAGCAGCCCAACCGGGACTAGCGGATTCAATGAGCAGTTCTTC.